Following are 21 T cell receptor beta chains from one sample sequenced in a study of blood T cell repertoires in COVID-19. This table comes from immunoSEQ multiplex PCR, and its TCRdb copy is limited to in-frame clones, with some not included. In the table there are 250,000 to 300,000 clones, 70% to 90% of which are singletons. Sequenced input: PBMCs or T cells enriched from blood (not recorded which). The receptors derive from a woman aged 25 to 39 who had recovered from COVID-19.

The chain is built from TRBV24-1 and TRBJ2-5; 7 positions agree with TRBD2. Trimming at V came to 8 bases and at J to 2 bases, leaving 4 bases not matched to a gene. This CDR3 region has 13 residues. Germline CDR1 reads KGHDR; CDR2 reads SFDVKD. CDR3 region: CATNGRGQETQYF. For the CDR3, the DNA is TGTGCCACCAACGGGCGGGGGCAAGAGACCCAGTACTTC.

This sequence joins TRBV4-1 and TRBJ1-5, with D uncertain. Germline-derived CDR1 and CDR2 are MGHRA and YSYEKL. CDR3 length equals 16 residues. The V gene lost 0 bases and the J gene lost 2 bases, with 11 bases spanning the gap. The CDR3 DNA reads TGCGCCAGCAGCCAAGATTACCTATTACGCAATCAGCCCCAGCATTTT. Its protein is CASSQDYLLRNQPQHF.

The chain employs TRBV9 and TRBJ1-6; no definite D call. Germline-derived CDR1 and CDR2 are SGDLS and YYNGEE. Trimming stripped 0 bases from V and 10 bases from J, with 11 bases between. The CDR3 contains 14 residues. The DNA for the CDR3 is TGTGCCAGCAGCGTAGCGACGGAGACGTCACCCCTCCACTTT. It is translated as CASSVATETSPLHF.

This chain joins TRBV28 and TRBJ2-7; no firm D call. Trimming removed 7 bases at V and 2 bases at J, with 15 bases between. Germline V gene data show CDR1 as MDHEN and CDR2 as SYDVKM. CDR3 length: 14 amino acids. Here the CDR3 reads CASNSNSQAYEQYF. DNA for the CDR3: TGTGCCAGCAACTCCAACAGTCAGGCCTACGAGCAGTACTTC.

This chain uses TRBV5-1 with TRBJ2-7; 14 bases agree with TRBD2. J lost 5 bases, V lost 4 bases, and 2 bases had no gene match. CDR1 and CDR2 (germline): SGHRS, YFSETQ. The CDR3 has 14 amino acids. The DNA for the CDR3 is TGCGCCAGCAGCCCGGGACTAGCGGGAGACGAGCAGTACTTC. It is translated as CASSPGLAGDEQYF.

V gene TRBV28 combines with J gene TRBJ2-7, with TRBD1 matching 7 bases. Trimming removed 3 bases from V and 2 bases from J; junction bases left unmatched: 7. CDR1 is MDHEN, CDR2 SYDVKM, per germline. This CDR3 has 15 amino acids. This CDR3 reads CASSFTGAKAYEQYF. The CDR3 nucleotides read TGTGCCAGCAGTTTTACAGGGGCAAAAGCCTACGAGCAGTACTTC.

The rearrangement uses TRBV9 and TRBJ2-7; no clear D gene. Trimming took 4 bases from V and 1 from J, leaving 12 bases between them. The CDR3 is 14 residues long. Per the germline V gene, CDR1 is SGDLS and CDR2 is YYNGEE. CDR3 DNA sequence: TGTGCCAGCAGCCTAGGATACGAGTCCTACGAGCAGTACTTC. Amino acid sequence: CASSLGYESYEQYF.

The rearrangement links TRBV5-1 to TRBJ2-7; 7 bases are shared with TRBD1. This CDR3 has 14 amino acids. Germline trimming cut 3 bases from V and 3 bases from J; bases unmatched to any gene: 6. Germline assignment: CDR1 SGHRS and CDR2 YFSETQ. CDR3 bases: TGCGCCAGCAGCTGGGGGACAGCCCTCTACGAGCAGTACTTC. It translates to CASSWGTALYEQYF.

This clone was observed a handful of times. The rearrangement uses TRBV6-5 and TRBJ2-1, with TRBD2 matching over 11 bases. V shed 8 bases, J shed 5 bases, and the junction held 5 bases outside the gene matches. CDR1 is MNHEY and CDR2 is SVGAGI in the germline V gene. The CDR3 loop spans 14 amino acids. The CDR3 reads CASAGTSGDNEQFF. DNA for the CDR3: TGTGCCAGCGCCGGGACTAGCGGCGACAATGAGCAGTTCTTC.

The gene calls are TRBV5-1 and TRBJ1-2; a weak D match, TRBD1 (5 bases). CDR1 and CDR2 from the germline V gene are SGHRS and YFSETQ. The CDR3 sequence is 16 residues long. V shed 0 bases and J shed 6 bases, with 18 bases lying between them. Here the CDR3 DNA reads TGCGCCAGCAGCTTGGTCCTCGACAGTCCCATAGATGGCTACACCTTC. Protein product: CASSLVLDSPIDGYTF. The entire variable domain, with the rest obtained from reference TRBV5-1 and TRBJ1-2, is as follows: KAGVTQTPRYLIKTRGQQVTLSCSPISGHRSVSWYQQTPGQGLQFLFEYFSETQRNKGNFPGRFSGRQFSNSRSEMNVSTLELGDSALYLCASSLVLDSPIDGYTFGSGTRLTVV.

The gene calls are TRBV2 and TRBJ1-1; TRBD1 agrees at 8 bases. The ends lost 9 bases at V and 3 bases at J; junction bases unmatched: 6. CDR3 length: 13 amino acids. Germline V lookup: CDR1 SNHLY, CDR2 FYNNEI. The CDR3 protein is CASNDRGYTEAFF. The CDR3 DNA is TGTGCCAGTAATGACAGGGGTTACACTGAAGCTTTCTTT. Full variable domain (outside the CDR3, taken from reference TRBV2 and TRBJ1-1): EPEVTQTPSHQVTQMGQEVILRCVPISNHLYFYWYRQILGQKVEFLVSFYNNEISEKSEIFDDQFSVERPDGSNFTLKIRSTKLEDSAMYFCASNDRGYTEAFFGQGTRLTVV.

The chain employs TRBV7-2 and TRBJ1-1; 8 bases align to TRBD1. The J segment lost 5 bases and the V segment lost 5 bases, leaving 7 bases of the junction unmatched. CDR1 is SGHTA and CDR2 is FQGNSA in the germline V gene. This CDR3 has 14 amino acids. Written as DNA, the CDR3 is TGTGCCAGCAGCATAATACAGGGGGGGACTGAAGCTTTCTTT. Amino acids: CASSIIQGGTEAFF.

CDR3 protein: CASSLGTGIGYTF. The CDR3 DNA sequence: TGTGCCAGCAGTTTAGGGACAGGGATCGGCTACACCTTC. The chain uses TRBV12-3 or TRBV12-4 and TRBJ1-2, with 8 bases that match TRBD1. CDR3 length: 13 amino acids. Trimming at V came to 1 base and at J to 8 bases, leaving 3 bases not matched to a gene.

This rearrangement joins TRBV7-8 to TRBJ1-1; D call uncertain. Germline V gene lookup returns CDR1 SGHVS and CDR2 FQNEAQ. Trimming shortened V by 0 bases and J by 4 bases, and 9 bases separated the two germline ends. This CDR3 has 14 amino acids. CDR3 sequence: CASSLAGRGTEAFF. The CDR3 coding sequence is TGTGCCAGCAGCTTAGCAGGGCGGGGCACTGAAGCTTTCTTT.

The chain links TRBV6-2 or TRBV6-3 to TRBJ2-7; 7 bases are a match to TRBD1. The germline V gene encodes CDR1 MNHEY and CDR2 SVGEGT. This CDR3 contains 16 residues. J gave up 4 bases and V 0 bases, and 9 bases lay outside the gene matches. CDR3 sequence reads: CASSYSFRQGLYEQYF. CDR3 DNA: TGTGCCAGCAGTTACTCGTTCCGACAGGGTTTGTACGAGCAGTACTTC.

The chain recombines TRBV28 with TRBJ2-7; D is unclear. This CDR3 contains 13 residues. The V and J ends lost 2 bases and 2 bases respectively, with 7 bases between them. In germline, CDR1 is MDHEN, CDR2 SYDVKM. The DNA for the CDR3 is TGTGCCAGCAGTTTAGGTAGCCCCTACGAGCAGTACTTC. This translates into CASSLGSPYEQYF.

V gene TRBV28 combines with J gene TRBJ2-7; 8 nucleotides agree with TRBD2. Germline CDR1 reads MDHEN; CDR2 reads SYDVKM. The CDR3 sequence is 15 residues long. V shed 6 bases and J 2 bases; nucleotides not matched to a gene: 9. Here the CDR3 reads CASSLAGGAAYEQYF. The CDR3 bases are TGTGCCAGCAGCCTAGCGGGTGGGGCCGCCTACGAGCAGTACTTC.

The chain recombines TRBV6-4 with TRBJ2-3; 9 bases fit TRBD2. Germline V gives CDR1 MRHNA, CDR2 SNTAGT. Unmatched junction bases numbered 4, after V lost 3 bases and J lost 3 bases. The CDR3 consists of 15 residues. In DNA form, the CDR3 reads TGTGCCAGCAGTGAAGGTAGCGGGGGAACAGATACGCAGTATTTT. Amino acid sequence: CASSEGSGGTDTQYF.

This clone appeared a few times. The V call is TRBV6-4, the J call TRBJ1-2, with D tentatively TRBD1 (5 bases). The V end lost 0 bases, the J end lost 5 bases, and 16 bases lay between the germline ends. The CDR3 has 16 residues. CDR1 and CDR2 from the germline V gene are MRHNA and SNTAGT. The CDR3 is CASSDSILSGVYGYTF. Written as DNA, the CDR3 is TGTGCCAGCAGTGACTCGATTTTATCGGGGGTATATGGCTACACCTTC.

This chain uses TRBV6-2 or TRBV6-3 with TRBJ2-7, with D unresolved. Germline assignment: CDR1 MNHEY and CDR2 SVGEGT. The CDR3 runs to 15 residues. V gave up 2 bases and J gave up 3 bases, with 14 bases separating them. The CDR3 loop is CASSYDRVANYEQYF. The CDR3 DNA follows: TGTGCCAGCAGTTACGATCGGGTCGCGAACTACGAGCAGTACTTC.

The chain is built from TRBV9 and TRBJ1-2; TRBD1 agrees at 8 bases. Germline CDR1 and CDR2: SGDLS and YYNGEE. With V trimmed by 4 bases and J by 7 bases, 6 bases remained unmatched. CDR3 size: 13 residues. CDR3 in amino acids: CASSFQGAVGYTF. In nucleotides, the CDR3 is TGTGCCAGCAGCTTCCAGGGGGCGGTTGGCTACACCTTC.